Reported below is one T cell receptor beta chain. This clonotype was seen repeatedly, ten times or more. The clone's antigen remains unknown. No much larger clonotype is one base removed from it; base qualities were not supplied. The listed sequencing device is Illumina HiSeq 1500. TCRdb redid the processing of the public reads, applying fastp at Q25 and MiXCR, and retained in-frame beta chains. Each record represents a unique CDR3 protein, reported with the most common genes and DNA among its rows. The sample has 900,000 to 950,000 distinct CDR3 sequences on record, less than 40% of them singletons. Around an eighth of the sample is held by the ten biggest clonotypes. The germline V gene yields SGHVS for CDR1 and FNYEAQ for CDR2. V loses 5 bases, J loses 0 bases, and the germline ends lie 16 bases apart. The CDR3 has 16 amino acids, counting the end cysteine and phenylalanine. Only the CDR3 part of the read is kept: 48 bases, read in frame from the first base.

The data were obtained in a study of T cell repertoires in cytomegalovirus infection (dated by TCRdb to between 2017 and 2020). About the full investigation: Alongside well-studied HLA-B-restricted epitopes, the peptide stimulations were aimed at recently identified HLA-C-restricted CMV epitopes, whose presentation resists viral immunomodulation. Donor HLA type was relevant to the analysis, because carriage of CMV infection together with the matching HLA type was indicated by public TCR beta signatures. What the research found in general, with its limitations: In both this cohort and an independent cohort of some 380 donors, the cumulative frequency of public TCR beta family members distinguished carriers of CMV infection plus the relevant HLA type. The ex vivo response was dominated by HLA-C-restricted CMV-specific TCR beta clonotypes, which also provided the single most frequent clonotype in two of eight donors.

The meaning of the sample's treatment or condition label: in vitro stimulation with specific CMV peptide epitopes to enrich CMV-specific T cells. This receptor chain uses TRBV7-6 and TRBJ1-1; a tentative D match to TRBD1 spans 5 bases. This sequence originates from a human donor in good health (CMV status not recorded). Some clones in this sample may be carry-over from other donors' samples. Sequenced here: cultured CD8+ T cells from PBMCs, sampled from culture after CMV antigen stimulation. The nucleotide sequence is TGTGCCAGCAGCCAAGGGGTAGGCAGGGTGAACACTGAAGCTTTCTTT. The resulting protein is CASSQGVGRVNTEAFF.